One and the same sample provided the 29 T cell receptor beta chains below, sequenced in a study of cytomegalovirus exposure and HLA in healthy donors. Both 60 Vbeta primers and 13 Jbeta primers went into the PCR. Generated by immunoSEQ multiplex PCR, the TCRdb table keeps only in-frame clones and is missing some. The sample has about 130,000 clones, around 81% seen once. The sample comprised PBMCs. The source is a female donor in good health and CMV-seronegative.

This clone was recorded only once. V gene TRBV10-3 combines with J gene TRBJ1-1, with D perhaps matching TRBD1 (5 bases). Deletions cut 6 bases from V and 1 base from J, with 15 bases between. Per the germline V gene, CDR1 is ENHRY and CDR2 is SYGVKD. The CDR3 covers 15 residues. The CDR3 sequence: CAISTQGLRNTEAFF. As DNA, the CDR3 is TGTGCCATCAGCACTCAGGGACTTAGGAACACTGAAGCTTTCTTT.

The chain employs TRBV2 and TRBJ1-5, with D possibly being TRBD1 (5 bases). Germline V gene lookup returns CDR1 SNHLY and CDR2 FYNNEI. The CDR3 consists of 15 residues. V shed 3 bases and J shed 0 bases, with 9 bases lying between them. The DNA for the CDR3 is TGTGCCAGCAGTGAGTTGGGGCCTAGCAATCAGCCCCAGCATTTT. Encoded protein: CASSELGPSNQPQHF.

The rearrangement joins TRBV6-4 to TRBJ2-5, with TRBD2 identical over 7 bases. The CDR3 extends over 15 amino acids. Germline CDR1 reads MRHNA; CDR2 reads SNTAGT. V lost 4 bases and J lost 2; bases outside the gene matches: 7. The CDR3 sequence is CASSVEAGGQETQYF. The CDR3 DNA reads TGTGCCAGCAGTGTGGAGGCCGGGGGGCAAGAGACCCAGTACTTC.

The gene calls are TRBV5-4 and TRBJ1-2; 8 nucleotides agree with TRBD1. The germline gives CDR1 SGHNT, CDR2 YYREEE (reference sequence). The CDR3 is 16 residues long. With V trimmed by 5 bases and J by 4 bases, 13 bases remained unmatched. This chain's CDR3 is CASSFPGQGASYGYTF. CDR3 in DNA: TGTGCCAGCAGTTTTCCGGGGCAGGGGGCGAGCTATGGCTACACCTTC.

V is TRBV19 and J is TRBJ1-5; TRBD1 aligns across 8 bases. Germline V gene sequence: CDR1 LNHDA, CDR2 SQIVND (reference sequence). The CDR3 totals 15 residues. After removal of 6 bases from V and 7 bases from J, the junction contained 11 bases not matched to a gene. CDR3 sequence reads: CASSVNRDRRQPQHF. In DNA form, the CDR3 reads TGTGCCAGTAGCGTAAACCGGGACAGGAGGCAGCCCCAGCATTTT.

This chain links TRBV30 with TRBJ2-1, with 10 bases lining up with TRBD2. Germline CDR1 and CDR2: GTSNPN and SVGIG (reference sequence). The CDR3 consists of 13 residues. The ends lost 8 bases at V and 6 bases at J; junction bases unmatched: 7. The CDR3 coding sequence is TGTGCCATGAAGCGGGGGGGCACCAATGAGCAGTTCTTC. It translates to CAMKRGGTNEQFF.

This clone turned up a few times. The CDR3: CAWSLGTGGVEAFF. The CDR3 nucleotides are TGTGCCTGGAGCCTTGGGACAGGGGGTGTTGAAGCTTTCTTT. The chain employs TRBV30 and TRBJ1-1; 11 bases map to TRBD1. The J segment lost 7 bases and the V segment lost 3 bases, leaving 7 bases of the junction unmatched. CDR1 is GTSNPN, CDR2 SVGIG, per germline (reference sequence). The CDR3 loop spans 14 amino acids.

The chain uses TRBV20-1 and TRBJ1-1; possibly TRBD1 for D (6 bases). This CDR3 spans 11 amino acids. CDR1 DFQATT and CDR2 SNEGSKA come from the germline V gene (reference sequence). Between the trimmed V and J ends, which lost 4 bases and 8 bases, there was a span of 11 bases. The chain's CDR3 is CSAIVRGEAFF. CDR3 DNA sequence: TGCAGTGCTATAGTTAGGGGGGAAGCTTTCTTT.

The chain carries TRBV5-1 and TRBJ1-2, with D maybe TRBD1 (5 bases). The CDR3 runs 15 residues. Per germline, CDR1 SGHRS and CDR2 YFSETQ. Trimming removed 0 bases from V and 4 bases from J, with 13 bases in between. CDR3 nucleotide sequence: TGCGCCAGCAGCTTGGTCTCGGGGGAGGGCTATGGCTACACCTTC. Its protein product is CASSLVSGEGYGYTF.

The gene calls are TRBV7-3 and TRBJ2-3; 15 bases align to TRBD2. This CDR3 contains 17 residues. V lost 5 bases, J lost 6 bases, and 9 bases stayed unmatched. Germline V CDR1 and CDR2: SGHTA, FQGTGA. The CDR3: CASSPSGTSGGFDTQYF. For the CDR3, the DNA is TGTGCCAGCAGCCCATCCGGGACTAGCGGGGGGTTTGATACGCAGTATTTT.

The chain has TRBV20-1 and TRBJ2-7; no definite D call. This CDR3 comprises 11 residues. CDR1 is DFQATT and CDR2 is SNEGSKA in the germline V gene (reference sequence). Trimming removed 6 bases at V and 2 bases at J, with 8 bases between. The CDR3, as DNA: TGCAGTGCCGACTTGGCCTACGAGCAGTACTTC. Translating it yields CSADLAYEQYF.

The chain combines TRBV28 with TRBJ2-5, with 11 bases matching TRBD1. The better agreement between TRBJ2-7 and the DNA end casts doubt on the J call. CDR1 MDHEN and CDR2 SYDVKM come from the germline V gene. The CDR3 sequence is 15 residues long. The CDR3 spells CASSYAGTGGYEQYF. CDR3 DNA: TGTGCCAGCAGTTACGCCGGGACAGGGGGCTACGAGCAGTACTTC.

The chain links TRBV5-1 to TRBJ1-4, with TRBD1 as a possible D gene (6 bases). V lost 4 bases and J lost 7, with 17 bases in between. Per the germline V gene, CDR1 is SGHRS and CDR2 is YFSETQ. The CDR3 contains 15 residues. CDR3: CASSPDGGAAEKLFF. CDR3 in DNA: TGCGCCAGCAGCCCCGATGGGGGGGCGGCTGAAAAACTGTTTTTT.

V usage is TRBV28 and J usage is TRBJ2-3; D possibly corresponds to TRBD1 (6 bases). There are 17 residues in the CDR3. Trimming pared 3 bases from V and 4 bases from J, leaving 20 bases between. Per germline, CDR1 MDHEN and CDR2 SYDVKM. The CDR3 sequence is CASSLTRDAGAADTQYF. CDR3 coding DNA: TGTGCCAGCAGTTTGACACGGGATGCAGGGGCTGCAGATACGCAGTATTTT.

This clone was seen a handful of times. This chain joins TRBV5-1 and TRBJ2-1; TRBD1 matches 12 bases. V shed 3 bases and J 8 bases; nucleotides not matched to a gene: 6. The CDR3 sequence is 15 residues long. Germline values: CDR1 SGHRS, CDR2 YFSETQ. The CDR3: CASSSGTGGFDEQFF. DNA for the CDR3: TGCGCCAGCAGCTCCGGGACAGGGGGCTTCGATGAGCAGTTCTTC.

The chain couples TRBV6-5 to TRBJ1-5; D is perhaps TRBD1 (6 bases). The CDR3 is made up of 14 amino acids. V was shortened by 5 bases and J by 1 base, with 9 bases between the two germline ends. The germline V gene has CDR1 MNHEY and CDR2 SVGAGI. The CDR3 is CASSDRSSNQPQHF. CDR3 in DNA: TGTGCCAGCAGTGACAGGTCAAGCAATCAGCCCCAGCATTTT.

This clone was found once. The V gene is TRBV7-3, the J gene TRBJ2-3, with D possibly being TRBD1 (5 bases). The germline CDR1 and CDR2 sequences are SGHTA and FQGTGA. CDR3 length: 14 residues. The germline V and J ends were trimmed by 5 bases and 2 bases, with 11 bases remaining between them. CDR3 loop: CASSPTVPTDTQYF. In DNA form, the CDR3 reads TGTGCCAGCAGCCCGACAGTACCCACAGATACGCAGTATTTT.

The chain links TRBV12-5 to TRBJ2-7, with a possible D match to TRBD1 (6 bases). CDR1 is LGHNT and CDR2 is FRNRAP in the germline V gene. The germline V and J ends were trimmed by 5 bases and 3 bases, with 11 bases remaining between them. The CDR3 runs 13 residues. As DNA, the CDR3 is TGTGCTAGTGGTACCGGACAGAACTACGAGCAGTACTTC. Amino acid sequence: CASGTGQNYEQYF.

This CDR3 is CASSRGGRTNTEAFF. The CDR3 region has the DNA TGTGCCAGCAGCCGGGGGGGACGCACGAACACTGAAGCTTTCTTT. The chain has TRBV7-9 and TRBJ1-1, with D maybe TRBD1 (5 bases). The germline V and J ends were trimmed by 5 bases and 1 base, with 14 bases remaining between them. Germline V gene data show CDR1 as SEHNR and CDR2 as FQNEAQ (reference sequence). This CDR3 contains 15 residues.

V gene TRBV7-9 combines with J gene TRBJ2-5, with TRBD1 matching over 7 bases. The J segment lost 2 bases and the V segment lost 5 bases, leaving 8 bases of the junction unmatched. The germline V gene has CDR1 SEHNR and CDR2 FQNEAQ (reference sequence). This CDR3 is built from 15 residues. The CDR3, as DNA: TGTGCCAGCAGCCCTGATGGGGACAGACAAGAGACCCAGTACTTC. Residues: CASSPDGDRQETQYF.

This clone has a handful of counts. The chain has TRBV14 and TRBJ1-2; 8 positions agree with TRBD1. CDR3 length: 15 amino acids. V was pared by 0 bases and J by 7 bases, with 7 bases of the junction left unmatched. Germline V lookup: CDR1 SGHDN, CDR2 FVKESK. CDR3 sequence (DNA): TGTGCCAGCAGCCAAGACCAGGGGGCACCGGCTGGCTACACCTTC. It specifies CASSQDQGAPAGYTF.

The J gene is TRBJ1-3, the V gene TRBV5-1, with a tentative D call TRBD1 (6 bases). This CDR3 contains 15 residues. Between the trimmed V and J ends, which lost 3 bases and 10 bases, there was a span of 20 bases. The germline CDR1 and CDR2 sequences are SGHRS and YFSETQ. CDR3 region: CASSYQRLQGRTIYF. CDR3 DNA: TGCGCCAGCAGCTACCAAAGGCTACAGGGTCGGACCATATATTTT.

This clone was picked up a small number of times. The chain joins TRBV2 to TRBJ1-1, with TRBD1 matching 7 bases. Unmatched junction bases numbered 5, after V lost 4 bases and J lost 0 bases. The CDR3 is 15 amino acids. Germline CDR1 and CDR2: SNHLY and FYNNEI. CDR3 region: CASSGQGALNTEAFF. The DNA of the CDR3 is TGTGCCAGCAGTGGACAGGGCGCACTGAACACTGAAGCTTTCTTT.

The chain joins TRBV10-2 to TRBJ1-6; 7 positions match TRBD1. The V gene's germline CDR1 is WSHSY and CDR2 SAAADI. Trimming took 2 bases from V and 5 from J; bases not matched to a gene: 6. The CDR3 runs to 16 residues. The CDR3 DNA follows: TGCGCCAGCAGTGAGGGGCGCGGGACAGATAATTCACCCCTCCACTTT. It translates to CASSEGRGTDNSPLHF.

The chain has TRBV27 and TRBJ2-3, with unresolved D. Germline V gene data show CDR1 as MNHEY and CDR2 as SMNVEV (reference sequence). The CDR3 runs 12 residues. The V end was cut by 5 bases, the J end by 6 bases, with 9 bases between. CDR3 nucleotides: TGTGCCAGCAGTCAGAATCCGGATACGCAGTATTTT. Amino acids: CASSQNPDTQYF.

The chain employs TRBV5-1 and TRBJ2-5; no firm D call. Germline loops: CDR1 SGHRS, CDR2 YFSETQ. V lost 2 bases to trimming and J lost 0 bases, with 5 bases between them. The CDR3 has 13 residues. CDR3: CASSLLDQETQYF. The CDR3, as DNA: TGCGCCAGCAGCTTACTCGACCAAGAGACCCAGTACTTC.

This chain uses TRBV5-1 with TRBJ1-5; D gene ambiguous. V lost 0 bases and J 8 bases, leaving 12 bases between the germline ends. The CDR3 is 14 amino acids. Germline CDR1 is SGHRS and CDR2 is YFSETQ. CDR3 coding DNA: TGCGCCAGCAGCTTGGATGGCACTATGAAGCCCCAGCATTTT. Protein: CASSLDGTMKPQHF.

J is TRBJ2-5 and V is TRBV6-1; 11 nucleotides match TRBD1. CDR1 is MNHNS, CDR2 SASEGT, per germline. V gave up 5 bases and J gave up 5 bases; unmatched junction bases: 7. The CDR3 extends over 15 amino acids. CDR3 bases: TGTGCCAGCAGTTTCCGGGACAGGGGGAGGGAGACCCAGTACTTC. It specifies CASSFRDRGRETQYF.

The chain has TRBV19 and TRBJ1-5, with D maybe TRBD1 (6 bases). Trimming stripped 9 bases from V and 6 bases from J, with 21 bases between. This CDR3 contains 15 residues. Per the germline V gene, CDR1 is LNHDA and CDR2 is SQIVND (reference sequence). The CDR3 bases are TGTGCCAGCGCCAGGACACCACAGGGAATTCAGCCCCAGCATTTT. It codes for CASARTPQGIQPQHF.